This is a list of T cell receptor beta chains from one sample in a study of blood T cell repertoires in COVID-19. Measured with immunoSEQ multiplex PCR; TCRdb has only the in-frame clones, and not every one. This table holds around 100,000 clones, approximately 90% found once. Sample: peripheral blood. Source of these receptors: a man aged 45-65 years with acute or convalescent COVID-19. CDR3s include the opening cysteine and the closing phenylalanine or tryptophan.

>TRBV4-3|TRBJ2-3
CASSRTGADTQYF
>TRBV7-9|TRBJ1-6
CASTPSTGDSNSPLHF
>TRBV7-4|TRBJ1-2
CASSHQNYTF
>TRBV27|TRBJ2-2
CASTSLGARTGELFF
>TRBV10-1|TRBJ2-7
CASRPGQGNYEQYF
>TRBV24-1|TRBJ2-2
CATSKPNTGELFF
>TRBV2|TRBJ2-6
CASSDVGTGTKSSGANVLTF
>TRBV18|TRBJ2-1
CASSPPSGRAVDEQFF
>TRBV7-8|TRBJ1-1
CASSPGQLWGNTEAFF
>TRBV19|TRBJ2-3
CASSIDSSASGLFTDTQYF
>TRBV5-5|TRBJ2-3
CASSFSWQDTQYF
>TRBV18|TRBJ2-3
CASSPSTGLVARRNTDTQYF
>TRBV4-1|TRBJ2-1
CASSQDKLAGADNEQFF
>TRBV5-1|TRBJ2-5
CASSAPLAGAGETQYF
>TRBV12-3/TRBV12-4|TRBJ1-4
CASTFGGIEKLFF
>TRBV3-1/TRBV3-2|TRBJ2-5
CASSQAGLYLYF
>TRBV24-1|TRBJ2-6
CATSGPVVSGANVLTF
>TRBV6-6|TRBJ2-1
CASIIRVTGDNEQFF
>TRBV7-2|TRBJ1-2
CASSPNPGQYGYTF
>TRBV10-3|TRBJ2-7
CAISESPTDEQYF
>TRBV18|TRBJ1-1
CASSKGLDRAGGTEAFF
>TRBV5-1|TRBJ1-5
CASSLGQGLQPQHF
>TRBV5-5|TRBJ1-4
CASSLPALNAGEKLFF
>TRBV5-1|TRBJ1-1
CASSPRRGGLDTEAFF
>TRBV2|TRBJ2-7
CASSVDQVRDEQYF
>TRBV5-1|TRBJ2-3
CASSSKGATDTQYF
>TRBV5-1|TRBJ1-1
CASSTNRGDTEAFF
>TRBV10-3|TRBJ1-2
CAISEGPLGSGYTF
>TRBV4-1|TRBJ1-1
CASSQVWIQAEAFF
>TRBV11-2|TRBJ2-1
CASSPGLAGVSSYNEQFF
>TRBV6-5|TRBJ1-1
CASSYLGTSMNTEAFF
>TRBV11-2|TRBJ2-2
CASSLGLAGAGELFF